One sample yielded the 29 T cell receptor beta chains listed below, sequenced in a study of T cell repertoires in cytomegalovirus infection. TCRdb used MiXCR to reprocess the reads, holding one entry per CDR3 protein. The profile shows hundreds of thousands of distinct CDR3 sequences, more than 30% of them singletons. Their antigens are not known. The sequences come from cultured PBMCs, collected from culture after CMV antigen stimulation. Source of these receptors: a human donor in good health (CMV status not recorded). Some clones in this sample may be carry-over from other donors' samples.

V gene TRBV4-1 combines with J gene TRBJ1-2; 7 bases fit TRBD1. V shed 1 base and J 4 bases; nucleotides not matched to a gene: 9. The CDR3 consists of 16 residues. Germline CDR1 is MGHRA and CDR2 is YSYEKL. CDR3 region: CASSQGIATGFYGYTF. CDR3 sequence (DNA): TGCGCCAGCAGCCAAGGAATCGCGACAGGGTTCTATGGCTACACCTTC.

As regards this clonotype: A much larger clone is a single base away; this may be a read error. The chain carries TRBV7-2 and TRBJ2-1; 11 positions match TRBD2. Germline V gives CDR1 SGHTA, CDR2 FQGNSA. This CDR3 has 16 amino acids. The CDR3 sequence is CASTLGVAGGYNEQFF. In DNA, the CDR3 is TGTGCCAGCACCTTAGGAGTAGCGGGAGGGTACAATGAGCAGTTCTTC.

DNA of the CDR3: TGTGCCACCAGGACCGGGATTGAGCAGTTCTTC. This encodes CATRTGIEQFF. This chain uses TRBV12-3 or TRBV12-4 with TRBJ2-1, with D possibly being TRBD2 (5 bases). V was pared by 10 bases and J by 9 bases, with 13 bases between. This CDR3 is built from 11 residues.

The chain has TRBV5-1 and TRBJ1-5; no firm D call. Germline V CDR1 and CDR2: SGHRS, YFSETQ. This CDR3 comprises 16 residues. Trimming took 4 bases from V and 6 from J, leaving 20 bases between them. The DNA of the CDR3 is TGCGCCAGCAGCCCGACCGGAGACCAGCACTTTCAGCCCCAGCATTTT. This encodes CASSPTGDQHFQPQHF. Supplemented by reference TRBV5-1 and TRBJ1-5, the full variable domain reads KAGVTQTPRYLIKTRGQQVTLSCSPISGHRSVSWYQQTPGQGLQFLFEYFSETQRNKGNFPGRFSGRQFSNSRSEMNVSTLELGDSALYLCASSPTGDQHFQPQHFGDGTRLSIL.

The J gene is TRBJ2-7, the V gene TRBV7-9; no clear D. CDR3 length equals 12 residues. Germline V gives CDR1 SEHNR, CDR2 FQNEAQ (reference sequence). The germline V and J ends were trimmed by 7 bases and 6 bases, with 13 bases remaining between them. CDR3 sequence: CASTPVAAEQYV. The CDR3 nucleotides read TGTGCCAGCACCCCCGTGGCGGCCGAGCAGTACGTC.

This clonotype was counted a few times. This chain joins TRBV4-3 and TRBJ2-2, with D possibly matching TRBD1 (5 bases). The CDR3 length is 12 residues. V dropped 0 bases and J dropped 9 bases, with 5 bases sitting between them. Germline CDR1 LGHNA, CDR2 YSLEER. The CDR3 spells CASSQEGRELFF. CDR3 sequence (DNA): TGCGCCAGCAGCCAAGAGGGGCGGGAGCTGTTTTTT.

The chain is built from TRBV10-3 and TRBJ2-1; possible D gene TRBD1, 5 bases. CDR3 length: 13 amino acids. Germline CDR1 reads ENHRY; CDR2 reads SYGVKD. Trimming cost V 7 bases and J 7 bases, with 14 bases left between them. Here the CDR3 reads CAITGQEGNEQFF. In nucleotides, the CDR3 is TGTGCCATCACAGGACAAGAAGGAAATGAGCAGTTCTTC.

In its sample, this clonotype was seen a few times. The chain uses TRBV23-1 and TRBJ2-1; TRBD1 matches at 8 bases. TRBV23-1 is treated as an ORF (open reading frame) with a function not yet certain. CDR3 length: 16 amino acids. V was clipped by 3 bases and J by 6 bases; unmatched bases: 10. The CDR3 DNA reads TGCGCCAGCAGTCACCGCCGGACAGGGAAGATCAATGAGCAGTTCTTC. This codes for CASSHRRTGKINEQFF.

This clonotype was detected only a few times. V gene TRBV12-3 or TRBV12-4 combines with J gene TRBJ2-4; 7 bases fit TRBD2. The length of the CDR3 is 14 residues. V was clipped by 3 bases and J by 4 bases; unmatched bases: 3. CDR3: CASSLRENKNIQYF. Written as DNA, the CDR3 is TGTGCCAGCAGTTTGCGGGAGAATAAAAACATTCAGTACTTC.

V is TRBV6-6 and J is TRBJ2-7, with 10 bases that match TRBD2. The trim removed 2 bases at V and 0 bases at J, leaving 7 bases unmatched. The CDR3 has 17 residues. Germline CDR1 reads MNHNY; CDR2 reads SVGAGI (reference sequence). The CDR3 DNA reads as TGTGCCAGCAGTTACGGGGTAGCGGGAGGTAGCTCCTACGAGCAGTACTTC. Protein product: CASSYGVAGGSSYEQYF.

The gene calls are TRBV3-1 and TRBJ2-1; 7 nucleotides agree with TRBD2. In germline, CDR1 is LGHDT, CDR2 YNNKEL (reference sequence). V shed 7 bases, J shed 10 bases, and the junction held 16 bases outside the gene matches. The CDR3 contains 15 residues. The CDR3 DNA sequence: TGTGCCAGCACCCGCCTAGCGGACCTCTCGCGGGAGCAGTTCTTC. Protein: CASTRLADLSREQFF.

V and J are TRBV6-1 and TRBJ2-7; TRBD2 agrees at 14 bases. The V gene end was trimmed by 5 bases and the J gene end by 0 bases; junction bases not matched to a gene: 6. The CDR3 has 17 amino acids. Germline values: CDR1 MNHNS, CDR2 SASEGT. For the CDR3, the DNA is TGTGCCAGCAGTATCCCCGGGACTAGCGGGGGCTCCTACGAGCAGTACTTC. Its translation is CASSIPGTSGGSYEQYF.

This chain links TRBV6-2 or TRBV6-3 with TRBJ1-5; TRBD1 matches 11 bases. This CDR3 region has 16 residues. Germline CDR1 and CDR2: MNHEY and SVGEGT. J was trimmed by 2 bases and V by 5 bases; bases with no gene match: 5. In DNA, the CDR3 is TGTGCCAGCAGTACCAGGACAGGGGGCGGCAATCAGCCCCAGCATTTT. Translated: CASSTRTGGGNQPQHF.

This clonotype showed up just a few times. The CDR3 DNA reads as TGTGCCAGCAGCTTTAACCAGCGGCAGTACTTC. Amino acid sequence: CASSFNQRQYF. This chain connects TRBV7-2 to TRBJ2-4, with D possibly TRBD2 on 5 matching bases. V lost 3 bases and J 13 bases, leaving 10 bases between the germline ends. CDR3 length: 11 residues. Germline CDR1 SGHTA, CDR2 FQGNSA.

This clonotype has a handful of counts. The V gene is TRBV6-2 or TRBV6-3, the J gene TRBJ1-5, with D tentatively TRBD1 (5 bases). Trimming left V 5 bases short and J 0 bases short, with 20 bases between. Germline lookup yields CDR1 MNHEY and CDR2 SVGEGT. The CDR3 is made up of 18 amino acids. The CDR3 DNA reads TGTGCCAGCAGTCACTGGGGACGGGGGAATGTTAGCAATCAGCCCCAGCATTTT. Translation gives CASSHWGRGNVSNQPQHF.

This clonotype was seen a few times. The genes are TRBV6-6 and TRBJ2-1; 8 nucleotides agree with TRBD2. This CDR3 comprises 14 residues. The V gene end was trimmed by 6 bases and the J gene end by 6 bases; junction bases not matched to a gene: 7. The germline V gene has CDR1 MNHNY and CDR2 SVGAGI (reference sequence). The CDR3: CASSAGTRGNEQFF. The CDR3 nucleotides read TGTGCCAGCAGCGCCGGGACTAGAGGCAATGAGCAGTTCTTC.

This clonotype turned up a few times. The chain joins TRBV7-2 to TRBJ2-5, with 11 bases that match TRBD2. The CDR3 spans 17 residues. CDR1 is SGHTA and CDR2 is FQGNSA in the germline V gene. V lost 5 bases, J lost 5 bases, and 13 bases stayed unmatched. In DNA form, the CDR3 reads TGTGCCAGCAGCCCGGGGACTAGCGGAGGGGGACGGGAGACCCAGTACTTC. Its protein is CASSPGTSGGGRETQYF.

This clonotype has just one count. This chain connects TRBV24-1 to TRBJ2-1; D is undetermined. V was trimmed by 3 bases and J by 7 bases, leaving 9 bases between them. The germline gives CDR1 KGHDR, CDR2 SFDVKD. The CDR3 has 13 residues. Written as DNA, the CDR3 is TGTGCCACCAGTGATCCGCTCAGGAATGAGCAGTTCTTC. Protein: CATSDPLRNEQFF.

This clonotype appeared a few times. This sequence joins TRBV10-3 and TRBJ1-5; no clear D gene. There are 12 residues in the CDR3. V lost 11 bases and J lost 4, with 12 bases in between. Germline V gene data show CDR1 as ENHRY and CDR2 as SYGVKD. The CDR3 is CASGEDNQPQHF. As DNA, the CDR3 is TGTGCCTCCGGGGAAGATAATCAGCCCCAGCATTTT.

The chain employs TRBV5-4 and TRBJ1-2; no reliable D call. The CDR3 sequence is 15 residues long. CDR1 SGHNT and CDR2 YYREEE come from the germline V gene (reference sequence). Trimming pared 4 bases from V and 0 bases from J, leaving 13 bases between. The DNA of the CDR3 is TGTGCCAGCAGCCCAGAGATTTATACTAACTATGGCTACACCTTC. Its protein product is CASSPEIYTNYGYTF.

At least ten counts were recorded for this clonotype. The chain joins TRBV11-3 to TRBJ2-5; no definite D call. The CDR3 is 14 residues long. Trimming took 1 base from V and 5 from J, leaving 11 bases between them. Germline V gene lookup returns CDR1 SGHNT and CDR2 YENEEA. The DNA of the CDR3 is TGTGCCAGCAGCTTAGTATCGTTTGTCGAGACCCAGTACTTC. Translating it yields CASSLVSFVETQYF. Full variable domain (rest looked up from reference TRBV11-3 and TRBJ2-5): EAGVVQSPRYKIIEKKQPVAFWCNPISGHNTLYWYLQNLGQGPELLIRYENEEAVDDSQLPKDRFSAERLKGVDSTLKIQPAELGDSAVYLCASSLVSFVETQYFGPGTRLLVL.

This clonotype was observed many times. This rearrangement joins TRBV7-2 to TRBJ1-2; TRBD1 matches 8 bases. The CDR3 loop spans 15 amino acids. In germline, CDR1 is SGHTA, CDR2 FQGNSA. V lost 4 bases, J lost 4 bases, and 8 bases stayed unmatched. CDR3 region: CASSSETGVLYGYTF. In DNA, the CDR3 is TGTGCCAGCAGCTCAGAGACAGGGGTCCTCTATGGCTACACCTTC.

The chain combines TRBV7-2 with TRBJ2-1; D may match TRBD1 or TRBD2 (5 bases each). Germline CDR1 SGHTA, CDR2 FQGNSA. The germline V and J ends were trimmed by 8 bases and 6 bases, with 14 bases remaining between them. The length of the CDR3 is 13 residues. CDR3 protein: CASATPGRNEQFF. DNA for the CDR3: TGTGCCAGCGCCACACCGGGACGCAATGAGCAGTTCTTC.

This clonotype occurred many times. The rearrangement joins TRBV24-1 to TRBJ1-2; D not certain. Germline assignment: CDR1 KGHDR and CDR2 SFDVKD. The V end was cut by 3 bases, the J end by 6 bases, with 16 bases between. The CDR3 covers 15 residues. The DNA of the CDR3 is TGTGCCACCAGTGATCCTACCGGGAATTGGAATGGCTACACCTTC. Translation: CATSDPTGNWNGYTF.

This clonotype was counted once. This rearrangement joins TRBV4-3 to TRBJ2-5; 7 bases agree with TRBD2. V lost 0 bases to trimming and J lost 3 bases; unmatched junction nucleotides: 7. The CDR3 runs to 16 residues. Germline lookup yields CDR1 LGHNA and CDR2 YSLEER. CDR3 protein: CASSQEWQGGEETQYF. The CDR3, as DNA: TGCGCCAGCAGCCAAGAATGGCAGGGAGGGGAAGAGACCCAGTACTTC.

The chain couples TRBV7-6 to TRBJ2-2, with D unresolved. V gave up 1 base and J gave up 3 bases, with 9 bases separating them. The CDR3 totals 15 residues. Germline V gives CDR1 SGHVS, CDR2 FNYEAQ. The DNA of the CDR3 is TGTGCCAGCAGCTTAGAAACCAGAGACACCGGGGAGCTGTTTTTT. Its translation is CASSLETRDTGELFF.

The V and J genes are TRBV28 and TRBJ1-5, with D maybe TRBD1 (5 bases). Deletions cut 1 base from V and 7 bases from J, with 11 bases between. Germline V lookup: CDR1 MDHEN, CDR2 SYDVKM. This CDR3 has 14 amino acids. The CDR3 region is CASSLFSGGQPQHF. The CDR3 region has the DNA TGTGCCAGCAGTTTATTTTCCGGGGGACAGCCCCAGCATTTT.

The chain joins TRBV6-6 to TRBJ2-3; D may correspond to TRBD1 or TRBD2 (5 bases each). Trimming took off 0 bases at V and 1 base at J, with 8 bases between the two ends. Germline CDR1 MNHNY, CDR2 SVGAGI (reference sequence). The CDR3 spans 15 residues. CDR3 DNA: TGTGCCAGCAGTTACTCGAGAGGGGGCACAGATACGCAGTATTTT. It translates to CASSYSRGGTDTQYF.

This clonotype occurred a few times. CDR3 DNA: TGTGCCAGCAGCTTGCCCGGGACTAGCGGCAATGAGCAGTTCTTC. Its translation is CASSLPGTSGNEQFF. The chain has TRBV5-4 and TRBJ2-1; 11 bases align to TRBD2. Germline V CDR1 and CDR2: SGHNT, YYREEE (reference sequence). The CDR3 has 15 residues. V shed 1 base and J 6 bases; nucleotides not matched to a gene: 3.